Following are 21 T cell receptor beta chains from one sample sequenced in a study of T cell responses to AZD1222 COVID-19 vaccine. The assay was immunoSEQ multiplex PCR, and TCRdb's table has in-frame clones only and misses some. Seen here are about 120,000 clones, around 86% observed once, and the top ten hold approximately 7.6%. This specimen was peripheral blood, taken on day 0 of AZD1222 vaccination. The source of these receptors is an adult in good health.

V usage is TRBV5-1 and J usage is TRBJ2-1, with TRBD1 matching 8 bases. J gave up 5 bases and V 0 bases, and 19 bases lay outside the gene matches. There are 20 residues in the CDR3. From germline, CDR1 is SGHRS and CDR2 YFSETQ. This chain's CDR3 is CASSLDPTGQGGLKNNEQFF. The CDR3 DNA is TGCGCCAGCAGCTTGGACCCGACCGGACAGGGCGGATTGAAGAACAATGAGCAGTTCTTC.

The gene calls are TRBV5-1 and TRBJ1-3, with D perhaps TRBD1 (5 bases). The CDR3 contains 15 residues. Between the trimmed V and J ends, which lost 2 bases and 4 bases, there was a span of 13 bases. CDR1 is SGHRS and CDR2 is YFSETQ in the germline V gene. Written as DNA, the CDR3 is TGCGCCAGCAGCTTCGATGGGGGTCCAGGAAACACCATATATTTT. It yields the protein CASSFDGGPGNTIYF. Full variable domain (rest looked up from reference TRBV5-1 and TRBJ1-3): KAGVTQTPRYLIKTRGQQVTLSCSPISGHRSVSWYQQTPGQGLQFLFEYFSETQRNKGNFPGRFSGRQFSNSRSEMNVSTLELGDSALYLCASSFDGGPGNTIYFGEGSWLTVV.

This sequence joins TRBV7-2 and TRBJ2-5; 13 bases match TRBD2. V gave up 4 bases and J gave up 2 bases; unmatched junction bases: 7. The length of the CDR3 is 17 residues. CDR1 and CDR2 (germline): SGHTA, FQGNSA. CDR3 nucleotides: TGTGCCAGCAGCTCATCGGGACTAGCGGGGTTACAAGAGACCCAGTACTTC. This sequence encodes CASSSSGLAGLQETQYF.

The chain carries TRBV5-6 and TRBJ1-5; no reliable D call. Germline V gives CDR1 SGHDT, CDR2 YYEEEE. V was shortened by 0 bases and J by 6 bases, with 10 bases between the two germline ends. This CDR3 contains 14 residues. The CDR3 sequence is CASSLGTESQPQHF. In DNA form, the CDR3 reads TGTGCCAGCAGCTTGGGAACAGAAAGTCAGCCCCAGCATTTT.

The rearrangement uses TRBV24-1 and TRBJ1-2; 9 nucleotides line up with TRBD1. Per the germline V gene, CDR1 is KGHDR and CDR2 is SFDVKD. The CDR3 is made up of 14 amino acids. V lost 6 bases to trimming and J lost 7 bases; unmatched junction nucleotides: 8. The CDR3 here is CATSPTGGSGGYTF. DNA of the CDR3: TGTGCCACCAGTCCGACAGGGGGTTCGGGTGGCTACACCTTC.

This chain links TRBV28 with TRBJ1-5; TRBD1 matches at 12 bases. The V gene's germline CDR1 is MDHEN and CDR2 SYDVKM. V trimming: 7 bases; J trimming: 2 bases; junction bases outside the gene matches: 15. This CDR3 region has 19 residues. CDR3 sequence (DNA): TGTGCCAGCACCCCCCTGCGGGGGACAGGGGGCAGGGGCAATCAGCCCCAGCATTTT. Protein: CASTPLRGTGGRGNQPQHF.

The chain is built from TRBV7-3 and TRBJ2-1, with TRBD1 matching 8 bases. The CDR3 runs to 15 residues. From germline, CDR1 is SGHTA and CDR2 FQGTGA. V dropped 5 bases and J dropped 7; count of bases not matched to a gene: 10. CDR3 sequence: CASSLRQGRRNEQFF. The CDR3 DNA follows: TGTGCCAGCAGCCTGCGACAGGGGCGGCGGAATGAGCAGTTCTTC.

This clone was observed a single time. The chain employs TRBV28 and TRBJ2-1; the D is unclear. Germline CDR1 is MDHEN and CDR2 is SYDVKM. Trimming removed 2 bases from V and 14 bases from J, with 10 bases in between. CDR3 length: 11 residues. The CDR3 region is CASSLGRTEFF. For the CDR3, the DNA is TGTGCCAGCAGTTTAGGAAGGACGGAGTTCTTC.

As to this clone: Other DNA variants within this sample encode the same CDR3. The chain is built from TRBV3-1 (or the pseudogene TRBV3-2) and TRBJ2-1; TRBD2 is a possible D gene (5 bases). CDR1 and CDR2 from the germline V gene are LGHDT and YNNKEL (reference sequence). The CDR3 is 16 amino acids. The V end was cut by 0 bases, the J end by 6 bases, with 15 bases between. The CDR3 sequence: CASSQDLAGGSNEQFF. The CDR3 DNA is TGTGCCAGCAGCCAAGATCTGGCGGGTGGATCCAATGAGCAGTTCTTC.

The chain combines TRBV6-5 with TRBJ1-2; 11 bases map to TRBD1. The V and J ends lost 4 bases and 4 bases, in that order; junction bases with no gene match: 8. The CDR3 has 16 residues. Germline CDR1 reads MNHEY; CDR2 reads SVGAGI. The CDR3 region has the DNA TGTGCCAGCAGTTTATTCGGACAGGGGGCCGGCTATGGCTACACCTTC. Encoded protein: CASSLFGQGAGYGYTF.

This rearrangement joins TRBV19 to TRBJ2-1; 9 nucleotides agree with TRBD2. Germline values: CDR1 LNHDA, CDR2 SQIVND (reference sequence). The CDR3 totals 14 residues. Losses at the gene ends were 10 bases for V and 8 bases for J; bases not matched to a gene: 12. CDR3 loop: CATHRAGGMYEQFF. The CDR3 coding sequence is TGTGCCACACACAGAGCGGGAGGAATGTATGAGCAGTTCTTC.

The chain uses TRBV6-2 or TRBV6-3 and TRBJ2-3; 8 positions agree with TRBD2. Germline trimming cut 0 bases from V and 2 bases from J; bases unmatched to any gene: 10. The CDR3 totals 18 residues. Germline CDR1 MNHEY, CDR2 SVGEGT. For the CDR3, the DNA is TGTGCCAGCAGTTACTCGAACGGGAGGGTATCATCCACAGATACGCAGTATTTT. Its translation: CASSYSNGRVSSTDTQYF.

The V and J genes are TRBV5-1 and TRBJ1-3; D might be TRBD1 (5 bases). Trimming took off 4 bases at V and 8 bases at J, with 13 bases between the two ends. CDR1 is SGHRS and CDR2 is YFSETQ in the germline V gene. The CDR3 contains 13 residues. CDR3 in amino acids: CASSLGTGDTIYF. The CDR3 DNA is TGCGCCAGCAGCCTAGGGACGGGCGACACCATATATTTT.

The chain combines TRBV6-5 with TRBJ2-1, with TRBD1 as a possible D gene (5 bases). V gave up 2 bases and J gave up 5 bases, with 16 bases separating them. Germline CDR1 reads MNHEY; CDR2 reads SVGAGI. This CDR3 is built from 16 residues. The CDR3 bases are TGTGCCAGCAGTTACCAGGTGGGCAGGGCCCACAATGAGCAGTTCTTC. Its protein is CASSYQVGRAHNEQFF.

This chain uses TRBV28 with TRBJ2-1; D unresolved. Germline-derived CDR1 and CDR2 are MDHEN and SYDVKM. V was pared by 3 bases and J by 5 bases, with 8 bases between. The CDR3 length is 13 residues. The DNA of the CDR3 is TGTGCCAGCAGTTTCGATCTAGACAATGAGCAGTTCTTC. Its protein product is CASSFDLDNEQFF. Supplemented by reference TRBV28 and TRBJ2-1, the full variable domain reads DVKVTQSSRYLVKRTGEKVFLECVQDMDHENMFWYRQDPGLGLRLIYFSYDVKMKEKGDIPEGYSVSREKKERFSLILESASTNQTSMYLCASSFDLDNEQFFGPGTRLTVL.

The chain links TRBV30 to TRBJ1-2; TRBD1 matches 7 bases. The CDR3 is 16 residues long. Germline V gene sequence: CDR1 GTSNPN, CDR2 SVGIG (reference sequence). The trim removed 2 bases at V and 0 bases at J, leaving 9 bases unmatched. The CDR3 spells CAWSLGRGTTNYGYTF. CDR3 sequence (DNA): TGTGCCTGGAGTCTTGGCAGGGGGACAACTAACTATGGCTACACCTTC.

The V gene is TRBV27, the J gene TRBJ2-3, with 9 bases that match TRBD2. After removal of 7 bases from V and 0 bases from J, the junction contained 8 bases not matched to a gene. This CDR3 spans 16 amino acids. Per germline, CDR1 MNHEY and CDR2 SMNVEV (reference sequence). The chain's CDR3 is CASTDFTSGSTDTQYF. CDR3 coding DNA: TGTGCCAGCACCGACTTTACTAGCGGGAGCACAGATACGCAGTATTTT.

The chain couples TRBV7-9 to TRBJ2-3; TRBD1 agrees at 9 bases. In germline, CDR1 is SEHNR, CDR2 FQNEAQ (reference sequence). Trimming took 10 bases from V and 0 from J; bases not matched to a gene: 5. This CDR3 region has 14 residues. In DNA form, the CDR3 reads TGTGCCATGTCCGGGACAGGGAGCACAGATACGCAGTATTTT. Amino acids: CAMSGTGSTDTQYF.

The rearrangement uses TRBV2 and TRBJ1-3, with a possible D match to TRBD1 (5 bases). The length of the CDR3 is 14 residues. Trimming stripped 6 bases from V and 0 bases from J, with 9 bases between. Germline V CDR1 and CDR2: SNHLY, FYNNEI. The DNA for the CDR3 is TGTGCCAGCAGCAGACAGTTCTCTGGAAACACCATATATTTT. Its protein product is CASSRQFSGNTIYF.

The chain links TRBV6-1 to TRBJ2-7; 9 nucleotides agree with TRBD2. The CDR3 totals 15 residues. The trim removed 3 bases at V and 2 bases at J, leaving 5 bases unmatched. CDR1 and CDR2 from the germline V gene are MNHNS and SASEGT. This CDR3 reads CASSDPGLAPYEQYF. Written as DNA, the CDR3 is TGTGCCAGCAGTGATCCAGGACTAGCGCCCTACGAGCAGTACTTC.

CDR3 protein: CASSIGGAQSNQPQHF. CDR3 DNA: TGTGCCAGTAGTATTGGGGGGGCGCAAAGCAATCAGCCCCAGCATTTT. V and J are TRBV19 and TRBJ1-5; D is perhaps TRBD1 (6 bases). Germline CDR1 LNHDA, CDR2 SQIVND (reference sequence). Trimming shortened V by 3 bases and J by 1 base, and 13 bases separated the two germline ends. There are 16 residues in the CDR3.